This paragraph covers one TCR beta chain sequence. This record belongs to a study of cytotoxic CD8 clonotypes in ibrutinib-treated CLL. Assay: immunoSEQ multiplex PCR; the TCRdb copy retains only in-frame clones and omits some. The data hold over 250,000 clones, with more than 70% observed a single time. Germline trimming cut 6 bases from V and 8 bases from J; bases unmatched to any gene: 7. Germline V lookup: CDR1 SQVTM, CDR2 ANQGSEA. This CDR3 is built from 12 residues. The material was PBMCs, obtained at disease progression, from a patient treated with ibrutinib. The genes are TRBV29-1 and TRBJ1-2, with 9 bases aligning to TRBD1. The TCR originated in a human donor with chronic lymphocytic leukemia. As DNA, the CDR3 is TGCAGCGTCCTACAGGGGGCGGGCGGCTACACCTTC. Translated, it gives CSVLQGAGGYTF. Supplemented by reference TRBV29-1 and TRBJ1-2, the full variable domain reads SAVISQKPSRDICQRGTSLTIQCQVDSQVTMMFWYRQQPGQSLTLIATANQGSEATYESGFVIDKFPISRPNLTFSTLTVSNMSPEDSSIYLCSVLQGAGGYTFGSGTRLTVV.